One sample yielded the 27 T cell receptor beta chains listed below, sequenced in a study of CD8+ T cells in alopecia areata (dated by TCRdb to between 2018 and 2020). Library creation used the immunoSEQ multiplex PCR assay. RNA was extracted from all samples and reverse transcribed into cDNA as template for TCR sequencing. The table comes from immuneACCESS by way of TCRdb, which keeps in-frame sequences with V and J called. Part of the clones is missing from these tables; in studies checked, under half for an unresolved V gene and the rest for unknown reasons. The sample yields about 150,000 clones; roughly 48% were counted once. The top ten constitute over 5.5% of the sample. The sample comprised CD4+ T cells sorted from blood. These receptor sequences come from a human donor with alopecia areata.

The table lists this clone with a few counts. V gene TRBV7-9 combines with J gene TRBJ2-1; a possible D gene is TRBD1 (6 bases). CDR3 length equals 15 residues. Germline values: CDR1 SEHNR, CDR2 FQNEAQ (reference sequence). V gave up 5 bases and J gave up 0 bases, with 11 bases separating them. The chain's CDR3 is CASSTTGSSYNEQFF. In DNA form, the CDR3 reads TGTGCCAGCAGCACAACAGGGAGCTCCTACAATGAGCAGTTCTTC.

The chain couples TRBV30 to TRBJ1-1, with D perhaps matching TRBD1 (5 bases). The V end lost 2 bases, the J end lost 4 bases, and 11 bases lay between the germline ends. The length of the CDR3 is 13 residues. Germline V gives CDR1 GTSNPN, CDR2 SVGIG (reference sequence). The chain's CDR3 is CAWSPGGFTEAFF. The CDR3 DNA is TGTGCCTGGAGTCCGGGGGGGTTCACTGAAGCTTTCTTT.

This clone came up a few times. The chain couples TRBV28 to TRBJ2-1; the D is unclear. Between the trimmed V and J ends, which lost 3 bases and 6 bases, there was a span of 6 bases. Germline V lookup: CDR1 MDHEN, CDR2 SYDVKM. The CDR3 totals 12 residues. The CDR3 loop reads CASSLYGNEQFF. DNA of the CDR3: TGTGCCAGCAGTTTGTATGGCAATGAGCAGTTCTTC.

The CDR3 DNA follows: TGTGCCTGGTCGATCAACGAGCAGTACTTC. Its translation is CAWSINEQYF. The chain uses TRBV30 and TRBJ2-7, with D uncertain. V lost 5 bases to trimming and J lost 5 bases, with 7 bases between them. Germline-derived CDR1 and CDR2 are GTSNPN and SVGIG (reference sequence). The CDR3 sequence is 10 residues long. Full variable domain (outside the CDR3, taken from reference TRBV30 and TRBJ2-7): SQTIHQWPATLVQPVGSPLSLECTVEGTSNPNLYWYRQAAGRGLQLLFYSVGIGQISSEVPQNLSASRPQDRQFILSSKKLLLSDSGFYLCAWSINEQYFGPGTRLTVT.

The CDR3 DNA is TGCGCCAGCAGCAACCGGGACAGGGTTGGCTACACCTTC. It encodes CASSNRDRVGYTF. This rearrangement joins TRBV5-1 to TRBJ1-2; the match to TRBD1 covers 9 bases. Germline V lookup: CDR1 SGHRS, CDR2 YFSETQ. J was trimmed by 7 bases and V by 4 bases; bases with no gene match: 5. The CDR3 loop spans 13 amino acids.

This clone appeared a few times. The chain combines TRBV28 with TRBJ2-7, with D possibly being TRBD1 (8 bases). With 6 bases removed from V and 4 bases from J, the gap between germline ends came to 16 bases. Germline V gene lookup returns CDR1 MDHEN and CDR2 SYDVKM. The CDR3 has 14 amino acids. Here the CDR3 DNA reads TGTGCCAGCAGCTACAACAGGGGGGGATACGAGCAGTACTTC. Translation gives CASSYNRGGYEQYF. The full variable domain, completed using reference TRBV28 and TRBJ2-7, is DVKVTQSSRYLVKRTGEKVFLECVQDMDHENMFWYRQDPGLGLRLIYFSYDVKMKEKGDIPEGYSVSREKKERFSLILESASTNQTSMYLCASSYNRGGYEQYFGPGTRLTVT.

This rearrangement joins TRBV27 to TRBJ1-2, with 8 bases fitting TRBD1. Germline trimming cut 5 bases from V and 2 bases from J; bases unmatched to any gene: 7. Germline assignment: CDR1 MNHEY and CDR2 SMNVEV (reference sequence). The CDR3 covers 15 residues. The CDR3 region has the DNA TGTGCCAGCAGTCTCAACAGGGGGAGAAACTATGGCTACACCTTC. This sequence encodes CASSLNRGRNYGYTF.

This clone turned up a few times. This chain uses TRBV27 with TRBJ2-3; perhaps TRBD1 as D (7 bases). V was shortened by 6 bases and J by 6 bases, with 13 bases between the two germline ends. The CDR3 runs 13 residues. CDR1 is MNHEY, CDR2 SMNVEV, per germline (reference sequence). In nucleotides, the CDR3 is TGTGCCAGCAGAATGGAGGGGGCTGATACGCAGTATTTT. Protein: CASRMEGADTQYF.

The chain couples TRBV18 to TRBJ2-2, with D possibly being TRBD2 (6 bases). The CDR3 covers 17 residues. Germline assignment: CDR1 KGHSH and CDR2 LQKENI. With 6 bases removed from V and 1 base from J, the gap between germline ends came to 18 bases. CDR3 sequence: CASSGGASGGNTGELFF. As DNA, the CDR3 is TGTGCCAGCTCCGGAGGGGCCAGTGGAGGGAACACCGGGGAGCTGTTTTTT.

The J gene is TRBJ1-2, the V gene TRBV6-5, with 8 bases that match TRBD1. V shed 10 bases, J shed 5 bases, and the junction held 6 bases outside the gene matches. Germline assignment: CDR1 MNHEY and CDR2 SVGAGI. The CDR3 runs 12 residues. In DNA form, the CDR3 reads TGTGCCATCAAAACAGGGGGGTATGGCTACACCTTC. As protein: CAIKTGGYGYTF.

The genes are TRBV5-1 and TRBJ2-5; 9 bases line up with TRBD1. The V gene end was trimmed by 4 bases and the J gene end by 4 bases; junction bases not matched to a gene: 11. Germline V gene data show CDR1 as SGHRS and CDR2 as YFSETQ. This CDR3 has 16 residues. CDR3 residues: CASSPPQGAGLETQYF. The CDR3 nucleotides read TGCGCCAGCAGCCCACCACAGGGGGCGGGCTTAGAGACCCAGTACTTC.

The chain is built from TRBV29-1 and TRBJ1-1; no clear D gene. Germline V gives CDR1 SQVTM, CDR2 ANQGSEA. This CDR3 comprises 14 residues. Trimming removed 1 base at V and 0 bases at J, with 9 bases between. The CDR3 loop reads CSVEVLGMNTEAFF. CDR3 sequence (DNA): TGCAGCGTTGAAGTTCTCGGGATGAACACTGAAGCTTTCTTT.

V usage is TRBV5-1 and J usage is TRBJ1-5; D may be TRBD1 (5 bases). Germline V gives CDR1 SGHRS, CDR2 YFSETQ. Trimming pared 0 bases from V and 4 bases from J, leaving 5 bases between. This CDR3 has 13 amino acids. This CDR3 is CASSLGQNQPQHF. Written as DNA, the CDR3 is TGCGCCAGCAGCTTGGGACAGAATCAGCCCCAGCATTTT.

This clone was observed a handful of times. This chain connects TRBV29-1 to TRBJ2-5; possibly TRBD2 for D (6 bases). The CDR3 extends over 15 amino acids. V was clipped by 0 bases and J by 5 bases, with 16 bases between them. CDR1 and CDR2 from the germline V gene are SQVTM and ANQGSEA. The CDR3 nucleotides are TGCAGCGTTGAAGACGTTGGGTTCGCGGGGGAGACCCAGTACTTC. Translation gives CSVEDVGFAGETQYF.

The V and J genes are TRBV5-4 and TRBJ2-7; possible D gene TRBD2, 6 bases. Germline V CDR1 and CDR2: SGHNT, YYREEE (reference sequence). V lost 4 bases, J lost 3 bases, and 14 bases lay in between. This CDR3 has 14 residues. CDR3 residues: CASSPAGLNYEQYF. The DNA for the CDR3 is TGTGCCAGCAGCCCGGCGGGATTAAACTACGAGCAGTACTTC. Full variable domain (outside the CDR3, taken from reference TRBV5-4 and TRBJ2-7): ETGVTQSPTHLIKTRGQQVTLRCSSQSGHNTVSWYQQALGQGPQFIFQYYREEENGRGNFPPRFSGLQFPNYSSELNVNALELDDSALYLCASSPAGLNYEQYFGPGTRLTVT.

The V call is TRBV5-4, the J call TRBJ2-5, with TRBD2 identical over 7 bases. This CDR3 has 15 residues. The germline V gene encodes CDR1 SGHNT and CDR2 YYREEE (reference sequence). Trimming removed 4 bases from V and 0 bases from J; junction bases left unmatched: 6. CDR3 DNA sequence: TGTGCCAGCAGCGTGCCGGGACTAAACCAAGAGACCCAGTACTTC. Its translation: CASSVPGLNQETQYF.

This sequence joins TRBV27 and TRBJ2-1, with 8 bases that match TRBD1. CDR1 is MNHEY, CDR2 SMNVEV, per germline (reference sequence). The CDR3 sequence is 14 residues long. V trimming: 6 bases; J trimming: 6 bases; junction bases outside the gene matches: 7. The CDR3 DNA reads TGTGCCAGCAGATTTGGACAGGGAGTCAATGAGCAGTTCTTC. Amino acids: CASRFGQGVNEQFF.

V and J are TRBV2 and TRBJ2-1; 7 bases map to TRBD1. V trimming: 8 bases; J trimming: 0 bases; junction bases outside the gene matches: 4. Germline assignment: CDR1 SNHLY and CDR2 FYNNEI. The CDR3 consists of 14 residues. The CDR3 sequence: CASDRAVSYNEQFF. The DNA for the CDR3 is TGTGCCAGCGACAGGGCTGTCTCCTACAATGAGCAGTTCTTC.

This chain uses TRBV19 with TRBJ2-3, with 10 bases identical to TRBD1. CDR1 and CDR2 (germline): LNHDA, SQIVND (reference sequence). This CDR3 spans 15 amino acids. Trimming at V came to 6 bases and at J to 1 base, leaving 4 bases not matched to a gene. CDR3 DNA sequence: TGTGCCAGTAGGCGGGACAGGGGAGGCACAGATACGCAGTATTTT. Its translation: CASRRDRGGTDTQYF. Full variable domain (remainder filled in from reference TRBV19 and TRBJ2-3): DGGITQSPKYLFRKEGQNVTLSCEQNLNHDAMYWYRQDPGQGLRLIYYSQIVNDFQKGDIAEGYSVSREKKESFPLTVTSAQKNPTAFYLCASRRDRGGTDTQYFGPGTRLTVL.

CDR3 sequence reads: CASSLSSEIPDTQYF. Here the CDR3 DNA reads TGTGCCAGCAGCTTATCTAGCGAGATTCCCGATACGCAGTATTTT. The chain uses TRBV7-3 and TRBJ2-3, with TRBD2 as a possible D gene (6 bases). The germline V gene encodes CDR1 SGHTA and CDR2 FQGTGA. This CDR3 spans 15 amino acids. V lost 2 bases, J lost 6 bases, and 15 bases lay in between.

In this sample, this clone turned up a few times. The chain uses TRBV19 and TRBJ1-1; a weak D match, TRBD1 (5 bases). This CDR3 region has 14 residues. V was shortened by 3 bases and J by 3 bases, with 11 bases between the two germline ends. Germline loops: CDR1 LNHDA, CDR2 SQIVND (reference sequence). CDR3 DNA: TGTGCCAGTAGTATGCCTGGGGCGGACACTGAAGCTTTCTTT. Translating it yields CASSMPGADTEAFF.

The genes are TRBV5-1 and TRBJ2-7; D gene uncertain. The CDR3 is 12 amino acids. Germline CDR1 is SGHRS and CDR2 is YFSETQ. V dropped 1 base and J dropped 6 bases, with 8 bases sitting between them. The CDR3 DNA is TGCGCCAGCAGCTTGAGTAGTACCGAGCAGTACTTC. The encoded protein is CASSLSSTEQYF.

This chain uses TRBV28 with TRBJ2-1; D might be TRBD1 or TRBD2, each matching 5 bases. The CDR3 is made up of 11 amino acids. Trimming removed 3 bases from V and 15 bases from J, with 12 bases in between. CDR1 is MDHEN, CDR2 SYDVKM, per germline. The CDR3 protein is CASSLTRDRFF. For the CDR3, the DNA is TGTGCCAGCAGTTTGACCAGGGACCGGTTCTTC.

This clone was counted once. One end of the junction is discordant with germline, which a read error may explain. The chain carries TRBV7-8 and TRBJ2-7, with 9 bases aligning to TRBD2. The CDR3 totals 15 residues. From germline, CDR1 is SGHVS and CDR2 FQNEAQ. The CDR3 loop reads CASSLRREGPYKQYF. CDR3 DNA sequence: TGTGCCAGCAGCTTACGGCGGGAGGGCCCCTACAAGCAGTACTTC. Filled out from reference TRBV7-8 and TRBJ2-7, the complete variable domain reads GAGVSQSPRYKVAKRGQDVALRCDPISGHVSLFWYQQALGQGPEFLTYFQNEAQLDKSGLPSDRFFAERPEGSVSTLKIQRTQQEDSAVYLCASSLRREGPYKQYFGPGTRLTVT.

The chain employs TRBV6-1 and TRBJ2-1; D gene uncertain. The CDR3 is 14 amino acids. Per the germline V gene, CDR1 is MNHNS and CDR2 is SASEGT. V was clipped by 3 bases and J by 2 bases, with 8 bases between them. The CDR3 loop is CASSDPLPYNEQFF. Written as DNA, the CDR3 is TGTGCCAGCAGTGACCCATTACCCTACAATGAGCAGTTCTTC.

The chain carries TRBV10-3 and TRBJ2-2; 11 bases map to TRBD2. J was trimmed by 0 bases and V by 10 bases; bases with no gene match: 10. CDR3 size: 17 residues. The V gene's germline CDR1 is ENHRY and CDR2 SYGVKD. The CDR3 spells CATKLLAGVANTGELFF. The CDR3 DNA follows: TGTGCCACCAAGCTACTAGCGGGAGTTGCGAACACCGGGGAGCTGTTTTTT.

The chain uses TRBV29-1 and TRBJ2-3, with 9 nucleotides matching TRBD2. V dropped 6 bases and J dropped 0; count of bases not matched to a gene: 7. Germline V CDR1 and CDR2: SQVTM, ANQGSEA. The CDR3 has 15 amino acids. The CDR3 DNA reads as TGCAGCGTCGAGACCGGGACTAGCAGCACAGATACGCAGTATTTT. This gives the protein CSVETGTSSTDTQYF.